This T cell receptor beta chain comes out of a study of cytomegalovirus exposure and HLA in healthy donors. Study results and caveats: In vitro confirmation showed a few CMV-associated chains to be CMV antigen specific. The only immune exposure information that was available was CMV serostatus. A later analysis showed TCR association rates differing by HLA locus, peaking at DRB1 and lowest at HLA-C. Across donors, most TCRs were seen rarely, yet some public ones were widespread.

V was clipped by 6 bases and J by 0 bases; unmatched bases: 9. In germline, CDR1 is SGDLS, CDR2 YYNGEE. This CDR3 has 16 amino acids. Of note for this clone: Its cognate antigen is unknown.

Vbeta (60) and Jbeta (13) primers were used in the PCR. Assay used: immunoSEQ multiplex PCR; TCRdb lists only in-frame clones, some missing. The sample lists about 37,000 clones, about 67% seen once, with less than 7% in the top ten. This sequence was found in a young man in good health and CMV-seronegative. Sequenced input: PBMCs. The chain combines TRBV9 with TRBJ1-3, with 7 bases fitting TRBD1. CDR3 nucleotide sequence: TGTGCCAGCACCCCCGGGACAGCGAGCTCTGGAAACACCATATATTTT. Its protein product is CASTPGTASSGNTIYF.